This T cell receptor (beta chain) stems from a study of CD8 T cells in ankylosing spondylitis. Findings of the study overall: The clones that were linked to disease were reported to be significantly enriched in matched synovial fluid samples from ankylosing spondylitis patients. In ankylosing spondylitis blood, a motif of fewer than 10 highly homologous TCR beta variants appeared characteristic.

The CDR3 is 12 residues long. In germline, CDR1 is DFQATT, CDR2 SNEGSKA (reference sequence). Trimming cost V 5 bases and J 0 bases, with 8 bases left between them. About this clonotype itself: Its specificity is not known.

It was by quantitative 5'-RACE with molecular barcodes that TCR beta libraries were made. TCRdb re-derived calls from the 5' RACE reads in MiXCR, one entry per CDR3 protein. The sample records around 450,000 distinct CDR3 sequences, roughly 27% being singletons. Sample: blood, either unsorted or a sorted T cell fraction (not recorded which). The sequence was collected from a male donor with ankylosing spondylitis. The chain joins TRBV20-1 to TRBJ2-7; no reliable D call. Here the CDR3 reads CSALTNSYEQYF. The CDR3 nucleotides are TGCAGTGCTCTTACTAACTCCTACGAGCAGTACTTC.